This T cell receptor beta chain was retrieved from a study of liver allograft versus peripheral blood T cells (TCRdb year 2020). General notes on the study: The study compared the T cell receptor repertoires present in transplanted livers with the repertoires present in the peripheral blood of liver transplant recipients. Paper-wide results and their limitations: The T cell receptor repertoires within liver allografts were reported to be different from the T cell receptor repertoires detected in peripheral blood.

This clonotype was seen only a few times. It lacks a known antigen. Base qualities are missing; no much larger clone stands one base away. Data came from an Illumina MiSeq. The raw public data were reprocessed by TCRdb itself: fastp quality trimming at Q25, MiXCR clonotype calling, in-frame beta chains only. Records with the same CDR3 protein are collapsed into one entry carrying the most frequent genes and DNA. The sample table holds just over 6,500 distinct CDR3 sequences, of which around a sixth were seen once. The ten largest clones represent roughly 2.9% of the sample. V sheds 0 bases and J sheds 15 bases, leaving 15 bases between their ends. For CDR1 and CDR2, the germline V gene lists WSHSY and SAAADI. From the cysteine through the phenylalanine, the CDR3 covers 13 amino acids. Only the CDR3 portion is preserved as DNA: 39 bases, with reading frame beginning at the first base.

This TCR came from a human patient who had a liver transplant. After a transplant, the graft donor may have provided part of the T cells. The chain links TRBV10-2 with TRBJ1-5; perhaps TRBD1 is the D gene, with 6 bases matching. CDR3 sequence: CASSESRRGALHF. The DNA reads as follows: TGCGCCAGCAGTGAGTCGAGACGGGGGGCATTGCATTTT.